This T cell receptor (beta chain) is from a study of regulatory T cells in long-lasting Graves disease. With iRepertoire HTBI primers and Arm-PCR of CDR3 regions, TCR beta libraries were built. TCRdb passed the multiplex PCR reads through MiXCR, listing each CDR3 protein once. The sample contains some 330,000 distinct CDR3 sequences, about 11% of which appear only once. Findings of the study overall: The work looked only at peripheral blood and did not look at thyroid tissue. Those with persistent Graves' had less TCR diversity than newly diagnosed patients.

Stated time point: newly diagnosed GD, antithyroid drugs for less than 3 months. Following extraction of RNA from PBMCs, that RNA was used to make the TCR library. Turning to this clonotype: Antigen unknown.

V was trimmed by 5 bases and J by 8 bases, leaving 16 bases between them. The CDR3 consists of 14 residues. Germline CDR1 is MNHEY and CDR2 is SVGEGT. These data were likewise used in another study, on T cells in Graves' hyperthyroidism and ophthalmopathy. That paper notes: Ophthalmopathy and stable hyperthyroidism were told apart by a 13 V-J model.

The sample in question was peripheral blood mononuclear cells (PBMCs), obtained at new diagnosis, from a patient treated with antithyroid drugs. This receptor was identified in a woman between 18 and 30 years old with Graves disease. The rearrangement joins TRBV6-2 or TRBV6-3 to TRBJ2-1; D is undetermined. The CDR3, as DNA: TGTGCCAGCAGTGCGTGGACGGCGGTGGATGAGCAGTTCTTC. Protein: CASSAWTAVDEQFF.